Below are 30 T cell receptor beta chains sequenced from a single sample in a study of cytomegalovirus exposure and HLA in healthy donors. Researchers ran the PCR with 60 Vbeta and 13 Jbeta primers. Generated by immunoSEQ multiplex PCR, the TCRdb table keeps only in-frame clones and is missing some. Found here are 90,000 to 150,000 clones, 15% of them singletons; the top ten hold 1.5% to 2%. The sequencing sample was made of PBMCs. The receptors here all came from a woman under 30 in good health and CMV-seronegative.

This chain links TRBV27 with TRBJ1-2; TRBD1 agrees at 8 bases. With V trimmed by 5 bases and J by 4 bases, 6 bases remained unmatched. Germline assignment: CDR1 MNHEY and CDR2 SMNVEV (reference sequence). The CDR3 totals 14 residues. The CDR3 DNA is TGTGCCAGCAGTCCATGGACAGGGAGCTATGGCTACACCTTC. Encoded protein: CASSPWTGSYGYTF.

The V and J genes are TRBV28 and TRBJ2-7, with D possibly being TRBD2 (6 bases). CDR1 and CDR2 (germline): MDHEN, SYDVKM. The length of the CDR3 is 15 residues. The V end was cut by 4 bases, the J end by 0 bases, with 13 bases between. The CDR3 sequence: CASSSGTFSSYEQYF. Written as DNA, the CDR3 is TGTGCCAGCAGTTCGGGGACTTTTAGCTCCTACGAGCAGTACTTC.

There are a few counts of this clone. The chain combines TRBV4-2 with TRBJ2-7, with 10 bases lining up with TRBD1. The CDR3 extends over 17 amino acids. Germline trimming cut 3 bases from V and 3 bases from J; bases unmatched to any gene: 11. Looked up from germline, CDR1 is LGHNA and CDR2 is YNFKEQ. The CDR3 coding sequence is TGTGCCAGCAGCCATACTGATTCGGGACAGGGGCTCTACGAGCAGTACTTC. Amino acid sequence: CASSHTDSGQGLYEQYF.

V gene TRBV7-3 combines with J gene TRBJ2-2, with D maybe TRBD1 (5 bases). The V end lost 5 bases, the J end lost 5 bases, and 9 bases lay between the germline ends. This CDR3 is built from 13 residues. Germline CDR1 and CDR2: SGHTA and FQGTGA. The DNA of the CDR3 is TGTGCCAGCAGCCAGTCAGGGACCGGGGAGCTGTTTTTT. Protein sequence: CASSQSGTGELFF.

This chain uses TRBV9 with TRBJ2-2, with 7 bases matching TRBD1. This CDR3 has 15 amino acids. The germline V gene encodes CDR1 SGDLS and CDR2 YYNGEE. V trimming: 4 bases; J trimming: 5 bases; junction bases outside the gene matches: 8. CDR3: CASSPTRQGTGELFF. CDR3 coding DNA: TGTGCCAGCAGCCCAACTCGACAGGGAACCGGGGAGCTGTTTTTT.

The chain has TRBV7-8 and TRBJ1-1, with D hard to call. CDR3 size: 14 residues. CDR1 and CDR2 from the germline V gene are SGHVS and FQNEAQ. V was shortened by 0 bases and J by 7 bases, with 12 bases between the two germline ends. CDR3 sequence reads: CASSLASRRDEAFF. CDR3 nucleotide sequence: TGTGCCAGCAGCTTAGCGTCTCGGAGAGATGAAGCTTTCTTT.

The chain combines TRBV28 with TRBJ2-7, with 7 bases lining up with TRBD1. The CDR3 has 14 amino acids. V lost 2 bases to trimming and J lost 5 bases; unmatched junction nucleotides: 6. Germline assignment: CDR1 MDHEN and CDR2 SYDVKM. The CDR3 protein is CASSLQGEFDEQYF. The CDR3 DNA is TGTGCCAGCAGTTTACAGGGGGAGTTCGACGAGCAGTACTTC.

This clone was picked up a small number of times. The chain has TRBV30 and TRBJ1-3; D is possibly TRBD1 (5 bases). V was cut by 5 bases and J by 2 bases, with 16 bases left in between. The CDR3 spans 15 residues. Germline-derived CDR1 and CDR2 are GTSNPN and SVGIG (reference sequence). The CDR3 bases are TGTGCCTGGGGACTAGCAGGAGGGGCTGGAAACACCATATATTTT. Its protein is CAWGLAGGAGNTIYF.

This clone was detected only a few times. The genes are TRBV7-3 and TRBJ2-3; 7 bases match TRBD2. V dropped 2 bases and J dropped 0; count of bases not matched to a gene: 5. CDR3 length: 16 amino acids. Germline V gene data show CDR1 as SGHTA and CDR2 as FQGTGA. DNA for the CDR3: TGTGCCAGCAGCTTACTTGGTAGCGGGAGCACAGATACGCAGTATTTT. Translated, it gives CASSLLGSGSTDTQYF.

This clone has only a few counts. The chain couples TRBV19 to TRBJ1-5, with D uncertain. Germline loops: CDR1 LNHDA, CDR2 SQIVND (reference sequence). The CDR3 is 13 residues long. V lost 9 bases and J 7 bases, leaving 16 bases between the germline ends. Written as DNA, the CDR3 is TGTGCCAGCAGCGGGAAAGGGAGGCAGCCCCAGCATTTT. Its protein is CASSGKGRQPQHF.

This clone was observed a handful of times. The chain couples TRBV9 to TRBJ2-5, with D uncertain. Trimming took 3 bases from V and 1 from J, leaving 10 bases between them. The germline CDR1 and CDR2 sequences are SGDLS and YYNGEE. The CDR3 is made up of 14 amino acids. Here the CDR3 DNA reads TGTGCCAGCAGCGAGGCAGGTCGCCAAGAGACCCAGTACTTC. This encodes CASSEAGRQETQYF.

The chain is built from TRBV7-9 and TRBJ2-2; a weak D match, TRBD1 (5 bases). This CDR3 spans 16 amino acids. The V gene lost 4 bases and the J gene lost 6 bases, with 18 bases spanning the gap. Germline V CDR1 and CDR2: SEHNR, FQNEAQ (reference sequence). CDR3 nucleotides: TGTGCCAGCAGCTCACGGACCGGGTGGGGCCCCGGGGAGCTGTTTTTT. Translation: CASSSRTGWGPGELFF.

This chain links TRBV5-1 with TRBJ2-5, with a tentative D call TRBD2 (6 bases). CDR3 size: 18 residues. Germline CDR1 and CDR2: SGHRS and YFSETQ. V was cut by 8 bases and J by 5 bases, with 31 bases left in between. CDR3 sequence (DNA): TGCGCCAGTACCCTAAAGTCTACAGGTCGCCTTCGGGGGGAGACCCAGTACTTC. This sequence encodes CASTLKSTGRLRGETQYF.

This clone was seen a handful of times. The chain couples TRBV11-3 to TRBJ2-3, with D tentatively TRBD2 (5 bases). Germline CDR1 is SGHNT and CDR2 is YENEEA. The CDR3 has 14 residues. Trimming left V 1 base short and J 5 bases short, with 10 bases between. The CDR3 sequence is CASSLGGIEDTQYF. The CDR3 DNA follows: TGTGCCAGCAGCTTAGGAGGGATTGAAGATACGCAGTATTTT.

The chain couples TRBV4-2 to TRBJ1-5; D ambiguous. Trimming removed 0 bases at V and 5 bases at J, with 11 bases between. The CDR3 consists of 15 residues. The germline gives CDR1 LGHNA, CDR2 YNFKEQ. Written as DNA, the CDR3 is TGTGCCAGCAGCCAAGAAAGCGGGCGGGATCAGCCCCAGCATTTT. This gives the protein CASSQESGRDQPQHF.

The J gene is TRBJ2-7, the V gene TRBV4-1; 8 positions agree with TRBD1. This CDR3 region has 15 residues. J gave up 2 bases and V 2 bases, and 5 bases lay outside the gene matches. The germline V gene encodes CDR1 MGHRA and CDR2 YSYEKL. The DNA of the CDR3 is TGCGCCAGCAGCCAATCAACAGGGGGAACCTACGAGCAGTACTTC. Protein: CASSQSTGGTYEQYF.

V is TRBV10-1 and J is TRBJ2-2; 8 bases line up with TRBD1. This CDR3 region has 14 residues. V was pared by 6 bases and J by 8 bases, with 8 bases of the junction left unmatched. Germline CDR1 and CDR2: WNHNN and SYGVQD (reference sequence). The CDR3 reads CASRSDRDMGELFF. The DNA of the CDR3 is TGCGCCAGCAGATCGGACAGGGATATGGGGGAGCTGTTTTTT.

This clone appeared a few times. At one of its ends the junction is not consistent with the germline gene, which may arise from a read error. The genes are TRBV9 and TRBJ2-3; 7 nucleotides line up with TRBD1. Germline lookup yields CDR1 SGDLS and CDR2 YYNGEE. The CDR3 sequence is 15 residues long. CDR3 region: CASSVEGGGTDTQYF. The DNA for the CDR3 is TGTGCCAGCAGCGTAGAAGGGGGCGGCACGGATACGCAGTATTTT. The full variable domain, its missing parts supplied by reference TRBV9 and TRBJ2-3, is DSGVTQTPKHLITATGQRVTLRCSPRSGDLSVYWYQQSLDQGLQFLIQYYNGEERAKGNILERFSAQQFPDLHSELNLSSLELGDSALYFCASSVEGGGTDTQYFGPGTRLTVL.

In this sample, this clone turned up a few times. The chain links TRBV2 to TRBJ2-3; a weak D match, TRBD1 (6 bases). Germline CDR1 and CDR2: SNHLY and FYNNEI. CDR3 length: 15 amino acids. The V end was cut by 5 bases, the J end by 4 bases, with 16 bases between. CDR3 residues: CASSFEGVMADTQYF. The DNA of the CDR3 is TGTGCCAGCAGTTTCGAGGGGGTAATGGCAGATACGCAGTATTTT.

The chain employs TRBV5-1 and TRBJ1-1; 7 nucleotides line up with TRBD1. V lost 1 base, J lost 0 bases, and 6 bases stayed unmatched. Germline V gene data show CDR1 as SGHRS and CDR2 as YFSETQ. The CDR3 contains 16 residues. The CDR3 protein is CASSLRQGNLNTEAFF. CDR3 nucleotide sequence: TGCGCCAGCAGCTTGCGACAGGGTAACTTGAACACTGAAGCTTTCTTT.

This clone appeared a few times. The V and J genes are TRBV5-1 and TRBJ2-7; perhaps TRBD2 as D (6 bases). CDR3 length: 14 residues. Germline CDR1 and CDR2: SGHRS and YFSETQ. V lost 3 bases, J lost 6 bases, and 16 bases lay in between. The CDR3 loop reads CASSWARQGGEQYF. The CDR3 region has the DNA TGCGCCAGCAGCTGGGCCCGGCAGGGAGGCGAGCAGTACTTC.

The chain uses TRBV5-1 and TRBJ2-7; TRBD2 agrees at 11 bases. Germline trimming cut 2 bases from V and 3 bases from J; bases unmatched to any gene: 7. This CDR3 has 16 residues. CDR1 and CDR2 from the germline V gene are SGHRS and YFSETQ. For the CDR3, the DNA is TGCGCCAGCAGCTTCCTGCTGACTAGCGGGATCTACGAGCAGTACTTC. Protein sequence: CASSFLLTSGIYEQYF.

The chain links TRBV10-3 to TRBJ1-2; D might be TRBD1 (5 bases). The germline V and J ends were trimmed by 1 base and 2 bases, with 8 bases remaining between them. Looked up from germline, CDR1 is ENHRY and CDR2 is SYGVKD. This CDR3 comprises 14 residues. The CDR3 reads CAISEFTGNYGYTF. The CDR3 bases are TGTGCCATCAGTGAGTTCACAGGAAACTATGGCTACACCTTC.

On this clone: The sample contains more than one DNA sequence encoding this CDR3. The chain carries TRBV4-1 and TRBJ1-4; TRBD1 might be the D (6 bases). Germline CDR1 and CDR2: MGHRA and YSYEKL. Trimming removed 2 bases at V and 2 bases at J, with 9 bases between. The CDR3 runs to 15 residues. As DNA, the CDR3 is TGCGCCAGCAGCCAACCAGGGGTGACTAATGAAAAACTGTTTTTT. This gives the protein CASSQPGVTNEKLFF.

This clone was detected only a few times. The gene calls are TRBV19 and TRBJ1-1, with D perhaps TRBD1 (6 bases). V lost 8 bases and J lost 2, with 12 bases in between. The CDR3 is 13 amino acids. CDR1 is LNHDA, CDR2 SQIVND, per germline (reference sequence). In nucleotides, the CDR3 is TGTGCCAGTGGACGGACAGAAAACACTGAAGCTTTCTTT. Protein sequence: CASGRTENTEAFF.

The chain links TRBV19 to TRBJ1-6; no definite D call. The CDR3 is 12 amino acids. The germline V gene encodes CDR1 LNHDA and CDR2 SQIVND (reference sequence). V was clipped by 5 bases and J by 7 bases, with 6 bases between them. CDR3 in DNA: TGTGCCAGTAGTGCGACAAATTCACCCCTCCACTTT. Its translation is CASSATNSPLHF.

This clone was recorded a few times. V gene TRBV7-9 combines with J gene TRBJ1-1, with a tentative D call TRBD1 (5 bases). Trimming cost V 3 bases and J 0 bases, with 14 bases left between them. There are 16 residues in the CDR3. The germline V gene has CDR1 SEHNR and CDR2 FQNEAQ (reference sequence). The CDR3 coding sequence is TGTGCCAGCAGCTTGGGCGGGACGATAATGAACACTGAAGCTTTCTTT. It specifies CASSLGGTIMNTEAFF.

This rearrangement joins TRBV15 to TRBJ2-7; TRBD2 matches 10 bases. CDR3 length: 15 residues. The germline CDR1 and CDR2 sequences are LNHNV and YYDKDF (reference sequence). Germline trimming cut 11 bases from V and 2 bases from J; bases unmatched to any gene: 12. Here the CDR3 DNA reads TGTGCCCCGGGGTTGGCTAGCGGGGGACCCTACGAGCAGTACTTC. Translation: CAPGLASGGPYEQYF.

This chain uses TRBV30 with TRBJ2-7; a weak D match, TRBD1 (5 bases). Per the germline V gene, CDR1 is GTSNPN and CDR2 is SVGIG (reference sequence). CDR3 length: 15 amino acids. V was pared by 2 bases and J by 2 bases, with 16 bases between. The CDR3 nucleotides are TGTGCCTGGAGTCTACCGACGGCAGGGACCTACGAGCAGTACTTC. Translation: CAWSLPTAGTYEQYF.

This clone was observed a few times. The chain employs TRBV6-5 and TRBJ1-4; tentatively, D is TRBD1 (5 bases). This CDR3 comprises 14 residues. Germline CDR1 is MNHEY and CDR2 is SVGAGI. The V gene lost 2 bases and the J gene lost 8 bases, with 12 bases spanning the gap. In nucleotides, the CDR3 is TGTGCCAGCAGTTACGGGCAGGGAGGGGAAAAACTGTTTTTT. This translates into CASSYGQGGEKLFF.